The present TCR beta chain was sequenced within a study of cytomegalovirus exposure and HLA in healthy donors (dated by TCRdb to 2016 to 2017). Concerning the study at large: According to an earlier analysis of 550 to 700 of the donors, about 170 million T cells yielded 117 million unique TCR beta sequences and around 300 Gb of sequence data. High-throughput TCR immunosequencing, statistical association of individual TCRs with disease status, and machine learning were combined to predict cytomegalovirus infection status. HLA typing covered class I and class II loci at four-digit resolution. An early release covering 550 to 700 HLA-typed donors comprised approximately 290 gigabases of sequencing data and 65 million to 100 million unique TCR sequences. Across some 400 genotyped donors of the cohort, an average of roughly 200,000 unique TCR beta nucleotide sequences per donor were sequenced, and roughly 18% of those sequences were non-productive. A later genetic analysis used genome-wide SNP genotypes for about 60% of the 666 donors, treating that subset as a discovery cohort. A later analysis re-examined previously published TCR beta repertoires from roughly 650 donors and added high-resolution HLA genotyping to investigate patterns of TCR occurrence. Several DR-DQ haplotypes were treated as single units for association and clustering because of strong linkage in the cohort. The aim of the study was to test whether cataloging public T cell receptors could identify signatures of past pathogen exposure. All discovery cohort repertoires had been generated using a single sequencing platform. Rather than using new phenotypic data, the later analysis identified candidate immune exposures from TCR beta sequences and from how often those sequences occurred across donors. The study used immunosequencing to profile the T cell repertoires of some 600 subjects and linked those repertoires to cytomegalovirus serostatus. To decide whether each TCR beta V gene segment behaved as functional or pseudogenic, an earlier analysis of nearly 600 of the donors relied on high-throughput TCR beta sequencing. Donor age, sex, ethnicity and CMV serostatus were compiled alongside the repertoire data. Of the roughly 420 genotyped donors, 81% were placed in the genetic ancestry cluster associated with self-reported Caucasian donors. The number of donors typed differed by locus, with about 629-640 for A, B, C, DRB1 and DQB1, approximately 500 for DQA1, about 610 for DPA1, and some 440 for DPB1. Besides the first cohort of under 700 subjects, a separate validation cohort made up of about 120 different subjects was used.

This clone was observed once. Its specific antigen is unknown. No base qualities exist here, and no much larger clone lies one base off it. The cohort comprised some 730 healthy bone marrow donors. At the time of sampling, every cohort member was nominally healthy, though immune exposures that went unrecorded were likely present. The donor tested CMV seronegative and was one of the 352 seronegative cohort members. Every donor gave a peripheral blood sample, and the peripheral blood mononuclear cells from that sample were used for TCR beta sequencing. Genomic DNA extraction from the blood cell samples was performed with the Qiagen DNeasy Blood Extraction Kit. Receptor libraries were prepared by the immunoSEQ multiplex PCR assay. The multiplex PCR relied on a mix of 60 forward primers for TCR Vbeta segments and 13 reverse primers for TCR Jbeta segments. The CDR3 region of rearranged TCR beta genes was amplified from genomic DNA by a multiplex PCR assay. On the Illumina HiSeq System, the amplified TCR beta libraries were sequenced as 87-base-pair reads. Concerning the study's data processing: In a later analysis, roughly 80 million unique TCR beta chains were counted across the roughly 670 repertoires, and about 9.9 million of these chains were shared by at least two donors. To remove PCR and sequencing errors, raw reads were error-corrected and collapsed into unique sequences using a nearest-neighbor algorithm that merged closely related sequences. V, D and J gene segments were assigned by aligning CDR3 sequences to IMGT reference sequences. For a sequence to be retained, a match of at least six nucleotides was required to both a V gene segment and a J gene segment. A rearrangement counted as productive if the CDR3 had no stop codons and remained in frame with V and J, and every other rearrangement counted as non-productive. Following IMGT convention, CDR3 was defined as the stretch from the second conserved V-encoded cysteine to the conserved J-encoded phenylalanine. The earlier analysis of 587 of the donors excluded sequences that lacked an unambiguous match to a single V gene segment. In an earlier analysis of roughly 500 of the donors, V segments were called functional above 56.7% productive rearrangements and were called segregating when the between-donor standard deviation exceeded 5%. A statistical classification framework was built for diagnosing cytomegalovirus status from the catalog of TCR beta chain sequences. A later analysis assigned V and J genes by comparing TCR nucleotide sequences with IMGT/GENE-DB human TR gene sequences. A later analysis assigned CDR3 sequences and most-parsimonious VDJ recombination scenarios with the TCRdist pipeline. In a later analysis, each TCR beta chain was defined by its CDR3 amino acid sequence together with its V-gene family, and reads lacking a unique V-gene family were excluded. To address suspected cross-contamination and a sequencing artifact, a later analysis removed a few hundred highly shared, low-generation-probability nucleotide sequences. For each public chain, a later analysis derived a clonal expansion index from normalized ranks of inferred template counts within each repertoire. In a later analysis, generation probabilities were computed with a VDJ recombination model fitted to out-of-frame rearrangements, and the resulting probabilities were checked against IGoR. In a later analysis, TCR-TCR, TCR-HLA and TCR-CMV co-occurrence was scored with hypergeometric tests, and a repertoire-size bias correction was applied to TCR pairs. A later analysis estimated false discovery rates by permuting HLA or CMV assignments 20 times. In a later analysis, co-occurring TCRs were grouped with DBSCAN, and TCRdist sequence similarity was added when clustering was performed within HLA-allele-positive subsets. Repertoires with fewer than 30,000 or more than 120,000 public chains were left out of co-occurrence clustering, as were a handful of repertoires with anomalous nucleotide sharing. In its TCRdb copy, this immuneACCESS table keeps in-frame sequences only and misses some clones. Where compared with another copy, unresolved V genes explain less than half of these, and the others have no known cause. The DNA was the basis for D and trimming; V, J and clone size are from that table. The sample table holds some 120,000 clones, of which 80% were seen once. The top ten clones comprise 1% of the sample.

Results the study describes overall, beyond this receptor: Roughly uniform sequencing depth across donors was assumed in presence/absence analyses, although this assumption may not hold. In a later analysis, most CMV-associated TCR beta chains were found to appear HLA-restricted, with HLA associations seemingly driven largely by CMV exposure. A later analysis found that TCR association rates varied across HLA loci, with DRB1 alleles showing the most associated TCRs and HLA-C alleles the fewest. Cytomegalovirus status was reported to be diagnosed by the classifier with high specificity and sensitivity in both the original and validation cohorts. Most TCR sequences were observed very rarely across donors, whereas some public TCRs were present in many individuals. A later analysis associated some 17,000 TCR beta sequences with specific HLA alleles at a false discovery rate of 0.05. The sequencing pipeline was judged likely to have produced a cluster of highly shared sequence variants as a technical artifact. An earlier analysis of around 600 of the donors showed that most TCR beta V segments appeared in productive rearrangements either about 87% or about 30% of the time, which broadly matched IMGT annotations. Linkage disequilibrium might explain the correlated functional status among segregating V segments, but an unknown experimental factor could not be ruled out. When HLA alleles, especially DR and DQ, strongly co-occurred, TCR associations were difficult to assign to individual alleles. The earlier analysis of 587 of the donors excluded some 16 rarely observed V segments, including chromosome 9 orphons, because counts were too low. In a later analysis, several top co-occurrence clusters were reported to appear linked to parvovirus B19, influenza, CMV and Epstein-Barr virus. A later analysis found that HLA-associated TCR beta chains were more clonally expanded and had lower generation probabilities than equally common non-associated chains. The 87-base-pair reads could not distinguish some IMGT-functional V segments, including TRBV6-2 and TRBV6-3, so those segments were excluded. The study listed around 160 TCR beta chains as associated with cytomegalovirus. An association between a missense DCLRE1C variant and V-gene and J-gene trimming of TCR beta chains was found in a later genetic analysis and replicated in an independent cohort. It was suggested by the authors that the approach could potentially be generalized to other disease states and immunological phenotypes. Immune exposure information for the cohort was limited to CMV serostatus. Compared with the roughly 700-donor mean, donors in an Asian-associated ancestry cluster had fewer N-insertions in productive TCRs, according to a later genetic analysis. Because HLA typing was missing for some donors at each locus, association tests included only the typed subset. A few of the identified cytomegalovirus-associated TCR beta chains were confirmed in vitro to be specific for cytomegalovirus antigens. This cohort had only TCR beta chains sequenced, and the lack of alpha or paired-chain data limited which features could be detected. A further reported finding was that TCR beta sequences accurately predicted the HLA-A and HLA-B alleles for most subjects in the first cohort.

CDR1 is given as MNHEY and CDR2 as SMNVEV, both from the germline V gene (reference sequence). The junction carries 8 bases between V and J, which are trimmed by 2 bases and 2 bases respectively. The CDR3 goes from the cysteine to the phenylalanine over 14 residues. This entry keeps only the CDR3 DNA: 42 bases, framed from base 1. The sequence derives from a man between 40 and 49 years old in good health and CMV-seronegative. The sequenced sample was PBMCs. Here the chain combines TRBV27 and TRBJ2-3, and TRBD2 may be the D gene, going by 5 matching bases. CDR3 loop: CASSLRGFTDTQYF. The nucleotides read TGTGCCAGCAGTTTACGGGGATTCACAGATACGCAGTATTTT.